The 12 T cell receptor beta chains reported below all come from one sample, sequenced in a study of T cells in localized non-small cell lung cancer. The table came from immunoSEQ multiplex PCR; TCRdb's copy has only in-frame clones and leaves some out. The repertoire holds some 72,000 clones, with approximately 84% as singletons. Material: peripheral blood, obtained before any cancer treatment. The receptors shown here come from a man aged 35-75 years with stage I lung adenocarcinoma.

The CDR3 spells CASSLTLYTGELFF. Here the CDR3 DNA reads TGTGCCAGCAGCCTTACCCTCTACACCGGGGAGCTGTTTTTT. This chain links TRBV7-3 with TRBJ2-2; D call uncertain. V was clipped by 5 bases and J by 3 bases, with 10 bases between them. The CDR3 loop spans 14 amino acids. From germline, CDR1 is SGHTA and CDR2 FQGTGA.

V usage is TRBV18 and J usage is TRBJ2-6, with D perhaps TRBD1 (6 bases). CDR1 is KGHSH and CDR2 is LQKENI in the germline V gene. V gave up 0 bases and J gave up 1 base, with 13 bases separating them. This CDR3 spans 18 amino acids. Here the CDR3 reads CASSPPGRGSSGANVLTF. CDR3 nucleotides: TGTGCCAGCTCACCACCGGGCAGGGGCTCTTCTGGGGCCAACGTCCTGACTTTC. The variable domain in full, completed from reference TRBV18 and TRBJ2-6, reads NAGVMQNPRHLVRRRGQEARLRCSPMKGHSHVYWYRQLPEEGLKFMVYLQKENIIDESGMPKERFSAEFPKEGPSILRIQQVVRGDSAAYFCASSPPGRGSSGANVLTFGAGSRLTVL.

V and J are TRBV5-1 and TRBJ2-7; 8 bases are a match to TRBD2. J gave up 4 bases and V 4 bases, and 10 bases lay outside the gene matches. This CDR3 is built from 15 residues. Per germline, CDR1 SGHRS and CDR2 YFSETQ. The chain's CDR3 is CASSLQLAEKYEQYF. CDR3 nucleotide sequence: TGCGCCAGCAGCCTCCAACTAGCGGAGAAGTACGAGCAGTACTTC.

The chain uses TRBV6-5 and TRBJ1-1; 9 nucleotides agree with TRBD1. The germline V gene encodes CDR1 MNHEY and CDR2 SVGAGI. The V gene end was trimmed by 6 bases and the J gene end by 3 bases; junction bases not matched to a gene: 2. This CDR3 spans 13 amino acids. The CDR3 nucleotides read TGTGCCAGCAGACGGACAGGGGACACTGAAGCTTTCTTT. This codes for CASRRTGDTEAFF.

This clone appeared a single time. V is TRBV5-4 and J is TRBJ2-7, with D possibly called TRBD1 or TRBD2 (5 bases each). CDR1 is SGHNT, CDR2 YYREEE, per germline (reference sequence). The CDR3 has 14 amino acids. V shed 1 base and J shed 0 bases, with 8 bases lying between them. The CDR3 reads CASSLYGTSYEQYF. The CDR3 DNA reads as TGTGCCAGCAGCTTGTACGGGACCTCCTACGAGCAGTACTTC.

The chain links TRBV18 to TRBJ2-7; 9 positions match TRBD2. The V gene end was trimmed by 6 bases and the J gene end by 4 bases; junction bases not matched to a gene: 10. The CDR3 length is 15 residues. Germline V gene lookup returns CDR1 KGHSH and CDR2 LQKENI. Here the CDR3 reads CASSPWVAGDYEQYF. As DNA, the CDR3 is TGTGCCAGCTCCCCCTGGGTAGCGGGGGATTACGAGCAGTACTTC.

The chain joins TRBV19 to TRBJ2-3, with a possible D match to TRBD2 (6 bases). CDR3 length equals 15 residues. The V end was cut by 4 bases, the J end by 2 bases, with 13 bases between. Looked up from germline, CDR1 is LNHDA and CDR2 is SQIVND (reference sequence). Here the CDR3 reads CASSTSGQTTDTQYF. Written as DNA, the CDR3 is TGTGCCAGTAGTACAAGCGGGCAAACCACAGATACGCAGTATTTT.

This rearrangement joins TRBV6-1 to TRBJ2-6; D may match TRBD1 or TRBD2 (5 bases each). V was cut by 4 bases and J by 4 bases, with 20 bases left in between. This CDR3 is 18 amino acids long. Germline V gene data show CDR1 as MNHNS and CDR2 as SASEGT. CDR3 loop: CASSVSRGLLAGANVLTF. The CDR3 DNA reads TGTGCCAGCAGTGTTTCGAGGGGTCTCCTCGCGGGGGCCAACGTCCTGACTTTC.

The V call is TRBV5-4, the J call TRBJ2-1; 11 bases fit TRBD2. Losses at the gene ends were 4 bases for V and 7 bases for J; bases not matched to a gene: 13. The CDR3 is 17 amino acids. Germline assignment: CDR1 SGHNT and CDR2 YYREEE (reference sequence). CDR3 nucleotides: TGTGCCAGCAGCCGAAAACTAGCGGGGGCCAATTTTAATGAGCAGTTCTTC. Protein product: CASSRKLAGANFNEQFF.

The CDR3 region is CASSYGTSYEQYF. The CDR3 nucleotides read TGTGCCAGCAGTTACGGGACTAGCTACGAGCAGTACTTC. The chain joins TRBV6-5 to TRBJ2-7, with 8 bases fitting TRBD2. V trimming: 2 bases; J trimming: 3 bases; junction bases outside the gene matches: 0. Germline CDR1 and CDR2: MNHEY and SVGAGI. CDR3 length equals 13 residues.

CDR3 in amino acids: CASSPPTQGEKLFF. CDR3 nucleotides: TGTGCCAGCAGCCCTCCGACGCAGGGTGAAAAACTGTTTTTT. The genes are TRBV9 and TRBJ1-4, with a weak D call TRBD1 (5 bases). The CDR3 sequence is 14 residues long. The germline CDR1 and CDR2 sequences are SGDLS and YYNGEE. V shed 4 bases and J shed 7 bases, with 14 bases lying between them.

V and J are TRBV30 and TRBJ1-1; the D is unclear. V was trimmed by 8 bases and J by 5 bases, leaving 24 bases between them. Germline V CDR1 and CDR2: GTSNPN, SVGIG (reference sequence). The CDR3 covers 15 residues. CDR3 loop: CAGPNRERNRTEAFF. The CDR3 DNA follows: TGTGCCGGGCCGAACCGGGAGAGGAATCGGACTGAAGCTTTCTTT.